The 2 T cell receptor beta chains in this list originate from one sample, sequenced in a study of OX40 agonist ivuxolimab in advanced cancers. Using immunoSEQ multiplex PCR, the repertoire was profiled, and TCRdb retains in-frame clones only, with some absent. This sample carries approximately 50,000 clones, approximately 79% of them seen once, and the ten largest clones take approximately 2.3%. Sequences were derived from CD4+ or CD8+ T cells sorted from blood, sampled in a trial of the OX40 agonist ivuxolimab. Receptors originate from an adult with an advanced solid tumor such as melanoma, head and neck, liver or kidney cancer.

The chain uses TRBV5-1 and TRBJ1-2; D not certain. The CDR3 has 14 residues. Trimming shortened V by 1 base and J by 4 bases, and 11 bases separated the two germline ends. Germline V CDR1 and CDR2: SGHRS, YFSETQ. The CDR3 coding sequence is TGCGCCAGCAGCTTGTCGACGGGCCTCTATGGCTACACCTTC. It is translated as CASSLSTGLYGYTF.

This clone was recorded only once. The rearrangement links TRBV11-2 to TRBJ1-4; no definite D call. Trimming shortened V by 2 bases and J by 1 base, and 17 bases separated the two germline ends. Germline values: CDR1 SGHAT, CDR2 FQNNGV. CDR3 size: 18 residues. CDR3 DNA: TGTGCCAGCAGCTTAAAGGAGTCGCAGGTCTTAACTAATGAAAAACTGTTTTTT. This translates into CASSLKESQVLTNEKLFF.